The 29 T cell receptor beta chains below all came from one sample that was sequenced in a study of blood T cells in healthy people across ages. The authors ran a second PCR of about 6 to 11 cycles using a sample-barcoded 5' primer and a J-beta primer mix. MiXCR was run by TCRdb on the 5' RACE reads, yielding one entry per CDR3 protein. In the table there are about 640,000 distinct CDR3 sequences, about 30% of which are singletons. What was sequenced was blood. These receptors came from a woman aged 80 or older in good health.

The genes are TRBV28 and TRBJ1-4; D remains unclear. Trimming shortened V by 6 bases and J by 6 bases, and 14 bases separated the two germline ends. CDR1 is MDHEN and CDR2 is SYDVKM in the germline V gene. There are 14 residues in the CDR3. CDR3 sequence reads: CASRLPGFDEKLFF. DNA for the CDR3: TGTGCCAGCAGGTTGCCGGGCTTTGATGAAAAACTGTTTTTT. Together with reference TRBV28 and TRBJ1-4, the CDR3 gives the full variable domain: DVKVTQSSRYLVKRTGEKVFLECVQDMDHENMFWYRQDPGLGLRLIYFSYDVKMKEKGDIPEGYSVSREKKERFSLILESASTNQTSMYLCASRLPGFDEKLFFGSGTQLSVL.

This clonotype appeared many times. The gene calls are TRBV10-3 and TRBJ2-1, with D unclear. The CDR3 totals 14 residues. Germline V CDR1 and CDR2: ENHRY, SYGVKD. V was shortened by 3 bases and J by 9 bases, with 15 bases between the two germline ends. The CDR3 spells CAISDPRPSGEQFF. DNA for the CDR3: TGTGCCATCAGTGACCCTCGACCCTCTGGTGAGCAGTTCTTC.

The DNA of the CDR3 is TGTGCCACTAGAAGCGGGGGAGTAGGTTCAGGGGCCAACGTCCTGACTTTC. This codes for CATRSGGVGSGANVLTF. V usage is TRBV24-1 and J usage is TRBJ2-6; 8 positions match TRBD2. After removal of 10 bases from V and 4 bases from J, the junction contained 14 bases not matched to a gene. The CDR3 length is 17 residues. Germline lookup yields CDR1 KGHDR and CDR2 SFDVKD.

The chain links TRBV7-9 to TRBJ2-6; D is perhaps TRBD2 (5 bases). The CDR3 runs to 17 residues. Trimming took 3 bases from V and 2 from J, leaving 14 bases between them. In germline, CDR1 is SEHNR, CDR2 FQNEAQ (reference sequence). The CDR3 DNA reads TGTGCCAGCAGCTTGAGGGTGCTCTTGACTGGGGCCAACGTCCTGACTTTC. Protein: CASSLRVLLTGANVLTF.

This clonotype was seen only a few times. V gene TRBV12-3 or TRBV12-4 combines with J gene TRBJ2-7, with D possibly being TRBD1 or TRBD2 (5 bases each). The CDR3 contains 14 residues. Trimming stripped 4 bases from V and 2 bases from J, with 12 bases between. DNA of the CDR3: TGTGCCAGCAGTTCGGTCGGGACCACCTACGAGCAGTACTTC. It encodes CASSSVGTTYEQYF.

This clonotype was observed many times. This chain links TRBV15 with TRBJ1-2; D not certain. The V end lost 2 bases, the J end lost 8 bases, and 15 bases lay between the germline ends. Germline loops: CDR1 LNHNV, CDR2 YYDKDF (reference sequence). This CDR3 has 14 amino acids. The CDR3: CATSRQDGPTGYTF. The CDR3 region has the DNA TGTGCCACCAGCAGACAAGACGGACCTACGGGCTACACCTTC.

This clonotype was seen at least ten times. V is TRBV27 and J is TRBJ2-7, with TRBD1 matching 8 bases. The CDR3 is 16 residues long. The germline V gene has CDR1 MNHEY and CDR2 SMNVEV (reference sequence). V was pared by 6 bases and J by 1 base, with 11 bases of the junction left unmatched. Here the CDR3 reads CASRGGPGQASYEQYF. In DNA form, the CDR3 reads TGTGCCAGCAGAGGGGGGCCGGGACAGGCGTCCTACGAGCAGTACTTC.

In its sample, this clonotype was seen a few times. V and J are TRBV20-1 and TRBJ1-2, with D perhaps TRBD1 (5 bases). Trimming shortened V by 3 bases and J by 4 bases, and 12 bases separated the two germline ends. Germline CDR1 DFQATT, CDR2 SNEGSKA (reference sequence). This CDR3 has 13 amino acids. DNA of the CDR3: TGCAGTGCTAGCGACCGGGACTCCTATGGCTACACCTTC. Its protein is CSASDRDSYGYTF.

At least ten counts were recorded for this clonotype. In DNA form, the CDR3 reads TGTGCCAGCAGCCCGGTGAAGGTCGGCGAGCAGTACTTC. It translates to CASSPVKVGEQYF. V is TRBV7-9 and J is TRBJ2-7; D is unresolved. The germline V and J ends were trimmed by 5 bases and 6 bases, with 14 bases remaining between them. The length of the CDR3 is 13 residues. The germline gives CDR1 SEHNR, CDR2 FQNEAQ (reference sequence). Full variable domain (rest looked up from reference TRBV7-9 and TRBJ2-7): DTGVSQNPRHKITKRGQNVTFRCDPISEHNRLYWYRQTLGQGPEFLTYFQNEAQLEKSRLLSDRFSAERPKGSFSTLEIQRTEQGDSAMYLCASSPVKVGEQYFGPGTRLTVT.

This clonotype was found many times. This chain links TRBV5-1 with TRBJ2-7, with 8 bases fitting TRBD1. This CDR3 contains 15 residues. The V gene end was trimmed by 0 bases and the J gene end by 7 bases; junction bases not matched to a gene: 9. CDR1 is SGHRS, CDR2 YFSETQ, per germline. CDR3 sequence (DNA): TGCGCCAGCAGCTTGGAGAGGACAGGGCAGCGGGAGCAGTACTTC. Its protein product is CASSLERTGQREQYF.

This clonotype was seen at least ten times. The chain carries TRBV7-2 and TRBJ2-3; D not resolved. Germline lookup yields CDR1 SGHTA and CDR2 FQGNSA. The CDR3 is 16 amino acids. The ends were cut back, 4 bases at V and 2 bases at J, with 16 bases in the middle. The CDR3 DNA reads TGTGCCAGCAGCTCGCCCGCCCTACTGATCACAGATACGCAGTATTTT. Its translation: CASSSPALLITDTQYF. Variable domain in full (rest from reference TRBV7-2 and TRBJ2-3): GAGVSQSPSNKVTEKGKDVELRCDPISGHTALYWYRQSLGQGLEFLIYFQGNSAPDKSGLPSDRFSAERTGGSVSTLTIQRTQQEDSAVYLCASSSPALLITDTQYFGPGTRLTVL.

The V gene is TRBV27, the J gene TRBJ2-1; a weak D match, TRBD1 (6 bases). Germline V gene lookup returns CDR1 MNHEY and CDR2 SMNVEV (reference sequence). The CDR3 is 13 amino acids. The ends were cut back, 5 bases at V and 10 bases at J, with 15 bases in the middle. CDR3 protein: CASSHDRTGEQFF. For the CDR3, the DNA is TGTGCCAGCAGTCATGACAGGACCGGGGAGCAGTTCTTC.

V usage is TRBV7-6 and J usage is TRBJ2-3; D ambiguous. Germline assignment: CDR1 SGHVS and CDR2 FNYEAQ. The CDR3 has 13 residues. CDR3 coding DNA: TGTGCGTCCGCAAGGATGGGCACAGATACGCAGTATTTT. Amino acids: CASARMGTDTQYF.

This clonotype was counted ten times or more. For the CDR3, the DNA is TGTGCCAGCAGCTCCTCAGGGGCGGAAGAGACCCAGTACTTC. As protein: CASSSSGAEETQYF. This sequence joins TRBV7-2 and TRBJ2-5, with D maybe TRBD1 (6 bases). From germline, CDR1 is SGHTA and CDR2 FQGNSA. The CDR3 has 14 amino acids. V lost 4 bases and J 3 bases, leaving 12 bases between the germline ends. The variable domain in full, completed from reference TRBV7-2 and TRBJ2-5, reads GAGVSQSPSNKVTEKGKDVELRCDPISGHTALYWYRQSLGQGLEFLIYFQGNSAPDKSGLPSDRFSAERTGGSVSTLTIQRTQQEDSAVYLCASSSSGAEETQYFGPGTRLLVL.

This chain connects TRBV28 to TRBJ2-5; unclear D gene. Germline V gives CDR1 MDHEN, CDR2 SYDVKM. Trimming pared 3 bases from V and 2 bases from J, leaving 7 bases between. The CDR3 has 13 residues. The CDR3 reads CASSLVRQETQYF. As DNA, the CDR3 is TGTGCCAGCAGTTTGGTCAGGCAAGAGACCCAGTACTTC.

As to this clonotype: A much larger clone lies a single base off, so this may be a read error. The chain employs TRBV11-2 and TRBJ2-5; 10 bases line up with TRBD2. CDR3 size: 15 residues. Germline V gives CDR1 SGHAT, CDR2 FQNNGV. V dropped 1 base and J dropped 11; count of bases not matched to a gene: 10. In DNA, the CDR3 is TGTGCCAGCAGCTTAGGACAGCGGGGGGGCGGTGAGCAGTACTTC. Translating it yields CASSLGQRGGGEQYF.

The gene calls are TRBV5-1 and TRBJ2-3; no clear D gene. Germline V gene sequence: CDR1 SGHRS, CDR2 YFSETQ. The CDR3 contains 15 residues. V was cut by 7 bases and J by 2 bases, with 17 bases left in between. Written as DNA, the CDR3 is TGCGCCAGCGGATTCCGCGGTGGGGACACAGATACGCAGTATTTT. This gives the protein CASGFRGGDTDTQYF.

This clonotype was counted at least ten times. The chain couples TRBV6-5 to TRBJ2-5, with 8 bases that match TRBD2. With V trimmed by 7 bases and J by 5 bases, 12 bases remained unmatched. Germline V lookup: CDR1 MNHEY, CDR2 SVGAGI. This CDR3 has 15 residues. The CDR3 protein is CASTQGRGGGETQYF. The DNA of the CDR3 is TGTGCCAGCACCCAGGGAAGGGGCGGGGGGGAGACCCAGTACTTC.

The rearrangement links TRBV4-2 to TRBJ2-3, with D perhaps TRBD2 (6 bases). V was shortened by 3 bases and J by 0 bases, with 10 bases between the two germline ends. The germline gives CDR1 LGHNA, CDR2 YNFKEQ. The CDR3 contains 15 residues. The CDR3 coding sequence is TGTGCCAGCAGCCAGGAGGGGAAGAGCACAGATACGCAGTATTTT. Amino acids: CASSQEGKSTDTQYF.

This clonotype came up many times. At one boundary the junction diverges from the germline segment, which might be a read error. This rearrangement joins TRBV5-1 to TRBJ2-2, with D possibly TRBD1 on 5 matching bases. This CDR3 region has 15 residues. Germline loops: CDR1 SGHRS, CDR2 YFSETQ. CDR3 DNA sequence: TGCGCCAGCAGCTTGGGGGGCTCGAACATCGGGGAGCTGTTTTTT. Protein sequence: CASSLGGSNIGELFF.

As regards this clonotype: A read error may explain this, as a much larger clone is one base away. This CDR3 reads CPTRRGSNEQFF. The CDR3 DNA sequence: TGTCCCACTCGGCGAGGCTCCAATGAGCAGTTCTTC. The chain links TRBV6-5 to TRBJ2-1; D not resolved. Germline CDR1 reads MNHEY; CDR2 reads SVGAGI. The CDR3 has 12 amino acids.

The table lists this clonotype with many counts. This rearrangement joins TRBV5-5 to TRBJ2-1; TRBD2 matches 12 bases. J lost 4 bases, V lost 2 bases, and 7 bases had no gene match. From germline, CDR1 is SGHKS and CDR2 YYEKEE (reference sequence). The CDR3 totals 17 residues. The CDR3 sequence: CASSLFETSGGYNEQFF. Written as DNA, the CDR3 is TGTGCCAGCAGCTTATTTGAGACTAGCGGGGGTTACAATGAGCAGTTCTTC.

This clonotype was detected a few times. V usage is TRBV20-1 and J usage is TRBJ1-4, with D perhaps matching TRBD1 (6 bases). The germline V gene has CDR1 DFQATT and CDR2 SNEGSKA (reference sequence). V gave up 3 bases and J gave up 0 bases, with 17 bases separating them. CDR3 length equals 17 residues. CDR3 region: CSASLSQGRSTNEKLFF. DNA for the CDR3: TGCAGTGCTAGTTTGAGTCAGGGGAGATCAACTAATGAAAAACTGTTTTTT.

This clonotype was observed many times. V and J are TRBV7-3 and TRBJ1-2; D possibly corresponds to TRBD1 (6 bases). The CDR3 is made up of 14 amino acids. Germline lookup yields CDR1 SGHTA and CDR2 FQGTGA. The V end was cut by 2 bases, the J end by 8 bases, with 15 bases between. The CDR3 spells CASSLGPGAGGYTF. The CDR3 DNA follows: TGTGCCAGCAGCTTAGGGCCGGGGGCAGGAGGCTACACCTTC.

Details on this clonotype: Being one base from a much bigger clone, this may be a read error. This chain connects TRBV12-3 or TRBV12-4 to TRBJ1-2; TRBD1 matches 9 bases. The ends lost 4 bases at V and 9 bases at J; junction bases unmatched: 21. The CDR3 has 18 amino acids. The CDR3 DNA is TGTGCCAGCAGTTCGAGGCTGATGGGGACAGGGAACCGTCTTAGCTACACCTTC. It translates to CASSSRLMGTGNRLSYTF.

Ten or more counts support this clonotype. The rearrangement joins TRBV7-6 to TRBJ2-5, with D perhaps TRBD1 (5 bases). The CDR3 spans 13 residues. CDR1 and CDR2 (germline): SGHVS, FNYEAQ. The V end was cut by 2 bases, the J end by 6 bases, with 10 bases between. As DNA, the CDR3 is TGTGCCAGCAGCTTAAGGGGCTTTCAGACCCAGTACTTC. Translating it yields CASSLRGFQTQYF.

Remarks on this clonotype: A much larger clone is a single base away; this may be a read error. The rearrangement links TRBV3-1 to TRBJ2-7; no clear D gene. This CDR3 region has 15 residues. V lost 4 bases and J 0 bases, leaving 13 bases between the germline ends. Germline V CDR1 and CDR2: LGHDT, YNNKEL (reference sequence). The CDR3 sequence is CASSPGIGSSYEQYF. The CDR3 DNA is TGTGCCAGCAGCCCCGGAATAGGAAGCTCCTACGAGCAGTACTTC.

The rearrangement uses TRBV11-2 and TRBJ1-2; 7 nucleotides match TRBD1. The CDR3 has 17 residues. V was clipped by 5 bases and J by 4 bases; unmatched bases: 16. Germline-derived CDR1 and CDR2 are SGHAT and FQNNGV. The CDR3 DNA is TGTGCCAGCAGCGCCTCCCTCGACAGGGTCCCCAGCTATGGCTACACCTTC. As protein: CASSASLDRVPSYGYTF. Full variable domain (rest looked up from reference TRBV11-2 and TRBJ1-2): EAGVAQSPRYKIIEKRQSVAFWCNPISGHATLYWYQQILGQGPKLLIQFQNNGVVDDSQLPKDRFSAERLKGVDSTLKIQPAKLEDSAVYLCASSASLDRVPSYGYTFGSGTRLTVV.

This clonotype was recorded at least ten times. This chain joins TRBV18 and TRBJ1-4, with D possibly matching TRBD1 (6 bases). Germline V lookup: CDR1 KGHSH, CDR2 LQKENI. The CDR3 extends over 14 amino acids. The germline V and J ends were trimmed by 1 base and 8 bases, with 11 bases remaining between them. CDR3 DNA sequence: TGTGCCAGCTCACCACGGAGACAGGACGAAAAACTGTTTTTT. It translates to CASSPRRQDEKLFF.